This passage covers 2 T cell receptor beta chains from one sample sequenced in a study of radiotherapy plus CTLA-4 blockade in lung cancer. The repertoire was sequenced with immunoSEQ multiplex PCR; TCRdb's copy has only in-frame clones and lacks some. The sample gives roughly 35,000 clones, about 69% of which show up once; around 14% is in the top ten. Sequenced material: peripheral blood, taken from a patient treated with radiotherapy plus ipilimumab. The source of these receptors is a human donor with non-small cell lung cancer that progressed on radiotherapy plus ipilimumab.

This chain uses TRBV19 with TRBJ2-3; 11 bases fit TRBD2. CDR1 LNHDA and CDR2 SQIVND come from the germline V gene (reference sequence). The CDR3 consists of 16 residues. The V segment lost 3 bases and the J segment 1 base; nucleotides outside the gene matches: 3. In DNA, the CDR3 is TGTGCCAGTAGTATTCAGACTAGCGGGGGCACAGATACGCAGTATTTT. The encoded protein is CASSIQTSGGTDTQYF.

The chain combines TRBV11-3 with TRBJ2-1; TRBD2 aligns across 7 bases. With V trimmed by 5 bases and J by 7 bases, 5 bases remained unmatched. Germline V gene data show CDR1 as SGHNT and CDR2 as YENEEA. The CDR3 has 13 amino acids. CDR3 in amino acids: CASSHSSGNEQFF. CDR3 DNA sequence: TGTGCCAGCAGCCACTCTAGCGGAAATGAGCAGTTCTTC.